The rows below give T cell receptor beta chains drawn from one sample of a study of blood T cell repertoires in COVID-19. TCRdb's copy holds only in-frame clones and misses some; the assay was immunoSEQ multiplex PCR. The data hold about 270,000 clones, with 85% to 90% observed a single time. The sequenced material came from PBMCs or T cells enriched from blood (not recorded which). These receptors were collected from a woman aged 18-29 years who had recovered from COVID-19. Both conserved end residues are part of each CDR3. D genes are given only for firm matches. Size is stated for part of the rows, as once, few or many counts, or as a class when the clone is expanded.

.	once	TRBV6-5	CASRGSPNTEAFF
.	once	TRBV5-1	CASSLGGEQYF
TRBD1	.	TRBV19	CASSIPGGYEQYF
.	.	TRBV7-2	CASSFREAIQYF
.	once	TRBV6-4	CASSEQSTDTQYF
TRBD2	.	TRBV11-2	CASSSYGGASTDTQYF
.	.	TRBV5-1	CASSLELNTEAFF
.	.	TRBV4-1	CASSLHLNTEAFF
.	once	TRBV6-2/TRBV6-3	CASSDFDITEAFF
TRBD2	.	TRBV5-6	CASSLGPAGAGAGELFF
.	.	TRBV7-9	CASSLEQQFYGYTF
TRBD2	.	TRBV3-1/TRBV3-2	CASSQDRLAETQYF
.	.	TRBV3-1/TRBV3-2	CASSQAGDNYGYTF
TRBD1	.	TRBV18	CASSNDRGLYQPQHF
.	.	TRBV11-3	CASSPRPNTEAFF
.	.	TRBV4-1	CASSPHDRFNYGYTF
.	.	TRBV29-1	CSVEEPRGWGNQPQHF
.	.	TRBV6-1	CASSDPGGTGHTF
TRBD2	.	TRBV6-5	CASSRTSGGTQYF
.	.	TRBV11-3	CASSPRRQPQHF
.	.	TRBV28	CASSEHITSYGYTF
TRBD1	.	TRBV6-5	CASGTGIFYGYTF
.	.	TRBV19	CASSVSGGTEAFF
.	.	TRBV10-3	CATNFNVGNTEAFF
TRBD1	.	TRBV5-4	CASSLAPNRGQAYGYTF
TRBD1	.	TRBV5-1	CASSSGTANTEAFF
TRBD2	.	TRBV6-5	CASSSPSGEFGELFF
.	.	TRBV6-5	CASSRTAYNSPLHF
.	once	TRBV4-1	CASSPDFLRQYF
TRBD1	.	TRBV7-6	CASILEGTGDYGYTF
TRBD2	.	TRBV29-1	CSEGTSGGHDEQFF
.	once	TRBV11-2	CASSKEASDDEQFF
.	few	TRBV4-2	CASSSGSGSTDTQYF
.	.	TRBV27	CASRKHRDTEAFF
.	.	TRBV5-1	CASSWTANTEAFF
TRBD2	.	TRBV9	CASSVDSGGAGANVLTF
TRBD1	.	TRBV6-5	CASSYDRVEGYTF
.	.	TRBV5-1	CASSLGRDTEAFF
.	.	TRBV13	CASSLGVRGEQYF
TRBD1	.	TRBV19	CASSIVKLGTEKLSGNTIYF
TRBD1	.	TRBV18	CASSPPDRTNGKLFF
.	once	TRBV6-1	CASSDKPGFNQPQHF
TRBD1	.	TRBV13	CASSLLSGGDTQYF
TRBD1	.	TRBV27	CASSPSQGAAEKLFF
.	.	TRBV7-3	CASSLNGEQFF
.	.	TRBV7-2	CASSFDSGNTEAFF
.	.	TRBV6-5	CASNTGTTYNSPLHF
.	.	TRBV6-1	CASSEGAYGYTF
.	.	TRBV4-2	CASSQETGQTFTDTQYF
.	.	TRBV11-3	CASSFTVTEAFF
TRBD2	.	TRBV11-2	CASSPSGVAGGRNEQFF
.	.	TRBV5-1	CASSWRESYGYTF
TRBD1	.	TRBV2	CASTLDRANEQYF